These 8 T cell receptor beta chains were all obtained from the same sample, sequenced in a study of cytomegalovirus exposure and HLA in healthy donors. A multiplex PCR was run with 60 Vbeta primers and 13 Jbeta primers. Using immunoSEQ multiplex PCR, the repertoire was profiled, and TCRdb retains in-frame clones only, with some absent. Found here are about 200,000 clones; the top ten clones hold more than 0.95%. The sequencing sample was made of PBMCs. These receptors were taken from a girl aged 2-10 years in good health and CMV-seropositive.

The genes are TRBV6-1 and TRBJ2-1; TRBD1 agrees at 7 bases. V shed 4 bases, J shed 11 bases, and the junction held 5 bases outside the gene matches. The CDR3 covers 12 residues. Germline V gene sequence: CDR1 MNHNS, CDR2 SASEGT. The CDR3 bases are TGTGCCAGCAGTGGCTCACAGGGGAAGCAGTTCTTC. Translated: CASSGSQGKQFF.

This rearrangement joins TRBV27 to TRBJ1-5, with 8 bases matching TRBD1. Germline V gene data show CDR1 as MNHEY and CDR2 as SMNVEV (reference sequence). V shed 6 bases and J 8 bases; nucleotides not matched to a gene: 3. This CDR3 is 12 amino acids long. The CDR3 nucleotides are TGTGCCAGCAGCGGACAGGGCAAGCCCCAGCATTTT. Amino acid sequence: CASSGQGKPQHF.

The rearrangement uses TRBV19 and TRBJ1-3; D is ambiguous. The CDR3 consists of 15 residues. Between the trimmed V and J ends, which lost 3 bases and 1 base, there was a span of 10 bases. Germline-derived CDR1 and CDR2 are LNHDA and SQIVND (reference sequence). Here the CDR3 reads CASSILSGSGNTIYF. The CDR3 nucleotides read TGTGCCAGTAGTATTCTATCCGGTTCTGGAAACACCATATATTTT.

The chain links TRBV18 to TRBJ2-7; no reliable D call. Trimming took off 2 bases at V and 2 bases at J, with 10 bases between the two ends. From germline, CDR1 is KGHSH and CDR2 LQKENI. CDR3 size: 14 residues. The DNA for the CDR3 is TGTGCCAGCTCACCAGCCAGGTCTCCCTACGAGCAGTACTTC. Its protein product is CASSPARSPYEQYF.

The chain is built from TRBV5-5 and TRBJ2-7, with 12 bases matching TRBD2. V was clipped by 3 bases and J by 4 bases; unmatched bases: 5. In germline, CDR1 is SGHKS, CDR2 YYEKEE (reference sequence). There are 15 residues in the CDR3. CDR3 in amino acids: CASSYITSGRYEQYF. DNA of the CDR3: TGTGCCAGCAGCTACATTACTAGCGGGAGGTACGAGCAGTACTTC.

V is TRBV10-3 and J is TRBJ1-2; TRBD1 might be the D (5 bases). Germline CDR1 reads ENHRY; CDR2 reads SYGVKD. This CDR3 spans 15 amino acids. V dropped 0 bases and J dropped 4 bases, with 12 bases sitting between them. CDR3 DNA sequence: TGTGCCATCAGTGAGTCGCTCTCTGGGGCCTATGGCTACACCTTC. Its translation is CAISESLSGAYGYTF.

V is TRBV5-5 and J is TRBJ2-3; TRBD1 aligns across 10 bases. V was pared by 2 bases and J by 1 base, with 10 bases of the junction left unmatched. Per the germline V gene, CDR1 is SGHKS and CDR2 is YYEKEE (reference sequence). The CDR3 is made up of 18 amino acids. The CDR3 DNA reads as TGTGCCAGCAGCTTCGGGACAGGGGTTCGGGTGGGCACAGATACGCAGTATTTT. Translating gives CASSFGTGVRVGTDTQYF.

The rearrangement links TRBV4-1 to TRBJ1-5, with D possibly being TRBD1 (5 bases). The V end was cut by 0 bases, the J end by 5 bases, with 11 bases between. Germline V lookup: CDR1 MGHRA, CDR2 YSYEKL. The CDR3 consists of 15 residues. The CDR3 DNA is TGCGCCAGCAGCCAAGAAGGGGTCCGGGATCAGCCCCAGCATTTT. Residues: CASSQEGVRDQPQHF.